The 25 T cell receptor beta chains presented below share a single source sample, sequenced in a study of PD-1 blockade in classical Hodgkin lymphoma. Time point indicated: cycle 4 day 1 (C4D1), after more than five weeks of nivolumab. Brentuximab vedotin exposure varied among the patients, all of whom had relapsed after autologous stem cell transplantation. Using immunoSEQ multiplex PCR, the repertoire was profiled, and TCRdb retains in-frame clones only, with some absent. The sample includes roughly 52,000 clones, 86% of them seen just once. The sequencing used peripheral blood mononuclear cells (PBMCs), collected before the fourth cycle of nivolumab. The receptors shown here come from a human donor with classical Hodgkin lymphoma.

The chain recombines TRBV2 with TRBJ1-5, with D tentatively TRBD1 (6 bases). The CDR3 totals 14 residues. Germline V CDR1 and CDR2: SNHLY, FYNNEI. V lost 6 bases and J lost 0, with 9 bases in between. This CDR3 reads CASRGQNSNQPQHF. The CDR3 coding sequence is TGTGCCAGCAGAGGACAGAATAGCAATCAGCCCCAGCATTTT.

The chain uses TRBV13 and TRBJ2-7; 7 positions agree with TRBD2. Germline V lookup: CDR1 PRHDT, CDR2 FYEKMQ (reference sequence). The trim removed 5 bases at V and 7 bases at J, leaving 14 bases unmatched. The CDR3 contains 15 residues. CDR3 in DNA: TGTGCCAGCAGCCTATGGGGGGAGAGCGGGGAAGAGCAGTACTTC. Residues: CASSLWGESGEEQYF.

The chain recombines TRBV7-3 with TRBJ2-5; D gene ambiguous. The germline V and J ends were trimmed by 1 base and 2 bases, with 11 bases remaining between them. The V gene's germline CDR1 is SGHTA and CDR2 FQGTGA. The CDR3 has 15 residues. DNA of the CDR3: TGTGCCAGCAGCTTAATAGCTGGGCAGCAAGAGACCCAGTACTTC. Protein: CASSLIAGQQETQYF. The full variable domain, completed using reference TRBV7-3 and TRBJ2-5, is GAGVSQTPSNKVTEKGKYVELRCDPISGHTALYWYRQSLGQGPEFLIYFQGTGAADDSGLPNDRFFAVRPEGSVSTLKIQRTERGDSAVYLCASSLIAGQQETQYFGPGTRLLVL.

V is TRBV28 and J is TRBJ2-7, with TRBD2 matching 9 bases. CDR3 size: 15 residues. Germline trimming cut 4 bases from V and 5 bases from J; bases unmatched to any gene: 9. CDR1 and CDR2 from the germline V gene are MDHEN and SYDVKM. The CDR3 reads CASSSPSGIYDEQYF. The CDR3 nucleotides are TGTGCCAGCAGTTCCCCTAGCGGGATTTATGACGAGCAGTACTTC.

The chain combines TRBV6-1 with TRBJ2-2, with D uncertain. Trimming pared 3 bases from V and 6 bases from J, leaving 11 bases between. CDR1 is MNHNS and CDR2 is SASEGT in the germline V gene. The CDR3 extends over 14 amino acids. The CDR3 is CASSDRQVAGELFF. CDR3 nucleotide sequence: TGTGCCAGCAGTGATCGGCAGGTGGCCGGGGAGCTGTTTTTT.

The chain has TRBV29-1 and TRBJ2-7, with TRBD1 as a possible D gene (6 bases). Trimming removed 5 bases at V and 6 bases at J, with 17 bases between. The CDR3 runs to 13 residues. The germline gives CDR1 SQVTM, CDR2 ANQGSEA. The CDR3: CSVSEQGFREQYF. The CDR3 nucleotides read TGCAGCGTTTCTGAGCAGGGGTTCCGCGAGCAGTACTTC.

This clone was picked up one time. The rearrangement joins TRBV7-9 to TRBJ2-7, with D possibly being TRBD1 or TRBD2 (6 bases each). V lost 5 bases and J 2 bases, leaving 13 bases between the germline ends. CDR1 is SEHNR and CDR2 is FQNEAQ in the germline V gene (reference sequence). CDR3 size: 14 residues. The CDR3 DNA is TGTGCCAGCAGCCTATTGGAGGGGGCCTACGAGCAGTACTTC. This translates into CASSLLEGAYEQYF.

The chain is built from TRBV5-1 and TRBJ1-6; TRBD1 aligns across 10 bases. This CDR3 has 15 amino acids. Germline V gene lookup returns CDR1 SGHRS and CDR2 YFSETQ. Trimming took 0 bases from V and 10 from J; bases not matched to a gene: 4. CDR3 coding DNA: TGCGCCAGCAGCTTGGAAGGGACAGGGGTCTCACCCCTCCACTTT. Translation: CASSLEGTGVSPLHF.

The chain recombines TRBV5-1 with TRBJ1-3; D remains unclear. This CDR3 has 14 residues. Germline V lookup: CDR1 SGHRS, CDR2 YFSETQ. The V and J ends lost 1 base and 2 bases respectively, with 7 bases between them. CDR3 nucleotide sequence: TGCGCCAGCAGCTTGATGGAGACTGGAAACACCATATATTTT. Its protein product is CASSLMETGNTIYF.

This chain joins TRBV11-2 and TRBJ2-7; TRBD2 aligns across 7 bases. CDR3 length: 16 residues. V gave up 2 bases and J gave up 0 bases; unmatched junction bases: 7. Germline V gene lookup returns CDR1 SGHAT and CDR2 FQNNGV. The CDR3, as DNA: TGTGCCAGCAGCTTATCGGTAGCGGGCCCCTCCTACGAGCAGTACTTC. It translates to CASSLSVAGPSYEQYF.

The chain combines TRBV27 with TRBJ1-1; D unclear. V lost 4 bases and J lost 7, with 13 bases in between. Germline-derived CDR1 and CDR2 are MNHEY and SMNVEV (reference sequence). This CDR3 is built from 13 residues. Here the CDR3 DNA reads TGTGCCAGCAGTTCTCGGATCCAGGATGAAGCTTTCTTT. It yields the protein CASSSRIQDEAFF.

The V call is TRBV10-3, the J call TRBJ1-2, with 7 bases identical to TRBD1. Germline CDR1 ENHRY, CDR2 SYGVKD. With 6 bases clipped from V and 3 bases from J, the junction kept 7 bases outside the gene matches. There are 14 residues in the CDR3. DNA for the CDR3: TGTGCCATCAGATGGACAGGTTTCGACTATGGCTACACCTTC. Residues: CAIRWTGFDYGYTF.

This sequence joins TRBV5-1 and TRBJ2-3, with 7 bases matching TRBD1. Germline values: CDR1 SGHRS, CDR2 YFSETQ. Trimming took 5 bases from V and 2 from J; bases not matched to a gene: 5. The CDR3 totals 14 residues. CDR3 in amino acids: CASRRQGFTDTQYF. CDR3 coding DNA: TGCGCCAGCAGGCGACAGGGATTCACAGATACGCAGTATTTT.

CDR3 sequence (DNA): TGTGCCAGCTCACCACCGAGAGGAAAGGGAAACACCATATATTTT. Amino acid sequence: CASSPPRGKGNTIYF. The chain uses TRBV18 and TRBJ1-3; no clear D gene. CDR1 is KGHSH and CDR2 is LQKENI in the germline V gene. There are 15 residues in the CDR3. The V end was cut by 0 bases, the J end by 4 bases, with 10 bases between.

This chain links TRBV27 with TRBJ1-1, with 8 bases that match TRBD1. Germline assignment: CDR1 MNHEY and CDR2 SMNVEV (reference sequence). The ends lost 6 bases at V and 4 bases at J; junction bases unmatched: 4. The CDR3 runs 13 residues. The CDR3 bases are TGTGCCAGCAGAGGACAGGGTGGCACTGAAGCTTTCTTT. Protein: CASRGQGGTEAFF.

The CDR3 bases are TGTGCCAGCAGCTTAGATCGGGTAGCGCTTGAGCAGTTCTTC. This sequence encodes CASSLDRVALEQFF. The rearrangement joins TRBV7-2 to TRBJ2-1; maybe TRBD2 (5 bases). This CDR3 comprises 14 residues. Germline CDR1 is SGHTA and CDR2 is FQGNSA. V was trimmed by 1 base and J by 9 bases, leaving 13 bases between them. Full variable domain (rest looked up from reference TRBV7-2 and TRBJ2-1): GAGVSQSPSNKVTEKGKDVELRCDPISGHTALYWYRQSLGQGLEFLIYFQGNSAPDKSGLPSDRFSAERTGGSVSTLTIQRTQQEDSAVYLCASSLDRVALEQFFGPGTRLTVL.

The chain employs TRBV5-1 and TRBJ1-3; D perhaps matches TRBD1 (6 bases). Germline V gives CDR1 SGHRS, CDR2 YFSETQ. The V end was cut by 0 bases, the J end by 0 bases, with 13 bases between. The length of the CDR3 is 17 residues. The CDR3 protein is CASSLEPQGRSGNTIYF. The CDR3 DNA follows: TGCGCCAGCAGCTTGGAACCCCAGGGGCGCTCTGGAAACACCATATATTTT. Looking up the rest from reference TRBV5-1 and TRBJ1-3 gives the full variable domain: KAGVTQTPRYLIKTRGQQVTLSCSPISGHRSVSWYQQTPGQGLQFLFEYFSETQRNKGNFPGRFSGRQFSNSRSEMNVSTLELGDSALYLCASSLEPQGRSGNTIYFGEGSWLTVV.

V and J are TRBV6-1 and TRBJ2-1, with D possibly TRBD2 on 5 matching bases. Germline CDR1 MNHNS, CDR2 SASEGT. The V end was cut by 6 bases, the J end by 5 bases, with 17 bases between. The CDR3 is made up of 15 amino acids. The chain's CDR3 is CASRNDGKGNNEQFF. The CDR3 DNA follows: TGTGCCAGCAGGAATGACGGGAAGGGAAACAATGAGCAGTTCTTC.

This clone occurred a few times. This chain's CDR3 is CASSSGNSYEQYF. As DNA, the CDR3 is TGCGCCAGCAGCTCGGGGAATTCCTACGAGCAGTACTTC. The V call is TRBV5-1, the J call TRBJ2-7; a possible D gene is TRBD2 (5 bases). The CDR3 is made up of 13 amino acids. Per the germline V gene, CDR1 is SGHRS and CDR2 is YFSETQ. V was trimmed by 3 bases and J by 1 base, leaving 8 bases between them.

CDR3 bases: TGCAGCGTTGAAGATCGTGGGCCAGGGGGGTTGGGCACTGAAGCTTTCTTT. Encoded protein: CSVEDRGPGGLGTEAFF. This chain connects TRBV29-1 to TRBJ1-1; 7 bases are shared with TRBD1. Looked up from germline, CDR1 is SQVTM and CDR2 is ANQGSEA. V gave up 0 bases and J gave up 4 bases; unmatched junction bases: 14. The CDR3 is 17 amino acids. Using reference TRBV29-1 and TRBJ1-1 for the parts outside the CDR3, the full variable domain is SAVISQKPSRDICQRGTSLTIQCQVDSQVTMMFWYRQQPGQSLTLIATANQGSEATYESGFVIDKFPISRPNLTFSTLTVSNMSPEDSSIYLCSVEDRGPGGLGTEAFFGQGTRLTVV.

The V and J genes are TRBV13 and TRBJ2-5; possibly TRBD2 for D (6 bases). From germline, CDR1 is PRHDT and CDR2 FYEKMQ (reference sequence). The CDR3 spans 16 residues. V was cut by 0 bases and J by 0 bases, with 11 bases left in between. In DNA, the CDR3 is TGTGCCAGCAGCTTAGGCAGGCAGCGGGACCAAGAGACCCAGTACTTC. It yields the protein CASSLGRQRDQETQYF. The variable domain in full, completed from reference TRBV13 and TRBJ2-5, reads AAGVIQSPRHLIKEKRETATLKCYPIPRHDTVYWYQQGPGQDPQFLISFYEKMQSDKGSIPDRFSAQQFSDYHSELNMSSLELGDSALYFCASSLGRQRDQETQYFGPGTRLLVL.

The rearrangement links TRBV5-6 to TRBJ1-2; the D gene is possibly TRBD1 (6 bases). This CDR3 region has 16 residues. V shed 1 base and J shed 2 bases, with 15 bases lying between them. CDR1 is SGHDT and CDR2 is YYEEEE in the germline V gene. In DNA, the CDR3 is TGTGCCAGCAGCTTGCCCGGACAGCCCTTAAACTATGGCTACACCTTC. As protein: CASSLPGQPLNYGYTF.

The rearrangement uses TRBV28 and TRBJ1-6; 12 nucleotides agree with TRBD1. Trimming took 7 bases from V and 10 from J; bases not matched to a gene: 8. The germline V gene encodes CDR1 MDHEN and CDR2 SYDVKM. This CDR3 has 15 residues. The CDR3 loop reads CASKGQGALWSPLHF. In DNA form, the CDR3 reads TGTGCCAGCAAGGGACAGGGGGCACTCTGGTCACCCCTCCACTTT. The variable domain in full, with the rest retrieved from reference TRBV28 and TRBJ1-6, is DVKVTQSSRYLVKRTGEKVFLECVQDMDHENMFWYRQDPGLGLRLIYFSYDVKMKEKGDIPEGYSVSREKKERFSLILESASTNQTSMYLCASKGQGALWSPLHFGNGTRLTVT.

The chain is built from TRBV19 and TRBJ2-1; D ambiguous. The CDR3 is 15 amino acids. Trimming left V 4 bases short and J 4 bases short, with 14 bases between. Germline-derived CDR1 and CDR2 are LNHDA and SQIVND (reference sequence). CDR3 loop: CASSNRIGHYNEQFF. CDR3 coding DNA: TGTGCCAGTAGTAATAGGATAGGGCATTACAATGAGCAGTTCTTC.

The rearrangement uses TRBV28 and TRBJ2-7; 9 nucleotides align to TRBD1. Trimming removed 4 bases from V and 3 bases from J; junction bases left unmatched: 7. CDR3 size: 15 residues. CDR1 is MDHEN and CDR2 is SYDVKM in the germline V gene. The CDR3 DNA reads TGTGCCAGCAGTTCCCCACAGGGGGCGCTCTACGAGCAGTACTTC. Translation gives CASSSPQGALYEQYF.